Reported below is one T cell receptor (beta chain). Its target is not known. The entry originates in a study of blood T cells in healthy people across ages. About the research overall: For every two T cells, template switching captured about one barcoded beta molecule. Broader study findings: Age advanced and TCR beta diversity per million T cells fell, roughly linearly.

Through a sample-barcoded 5' primer and a J-beta primer mix, a second PCR was run for roughly 7 to 11 cycles. One entry per CDR3 protein results from TCRdb running MiXCR on the 5' RACE reads. The sample has roughly 1.5 million distinct CDR3 sequences, under 55% seen once. In terms of origin and age, donors were healthy Caucasian individuals from Russia aged 6 to 90. Sequencing used blood. The source of this sequence is a woman aged 18-29 years in good health.

Here the CDR3 reads CASSLQGFDEAFF. The CDR3 DNA reads TGTGCCAGCAGCTTACAGGGTTTTGATGAAGCTTTCTTT. The V gene is TRBV27, the J gene TRBJ1-1, with D perhaps TRBD1 (6 bases). The CDR3 is made up of 13 amino acids. V lost 6 bases and J 7 bases, leaving 15 bases between the germline ends. Germline V gene sequence: CDR1 MNHEY, CDR2 SMNVEV (reference sequence).